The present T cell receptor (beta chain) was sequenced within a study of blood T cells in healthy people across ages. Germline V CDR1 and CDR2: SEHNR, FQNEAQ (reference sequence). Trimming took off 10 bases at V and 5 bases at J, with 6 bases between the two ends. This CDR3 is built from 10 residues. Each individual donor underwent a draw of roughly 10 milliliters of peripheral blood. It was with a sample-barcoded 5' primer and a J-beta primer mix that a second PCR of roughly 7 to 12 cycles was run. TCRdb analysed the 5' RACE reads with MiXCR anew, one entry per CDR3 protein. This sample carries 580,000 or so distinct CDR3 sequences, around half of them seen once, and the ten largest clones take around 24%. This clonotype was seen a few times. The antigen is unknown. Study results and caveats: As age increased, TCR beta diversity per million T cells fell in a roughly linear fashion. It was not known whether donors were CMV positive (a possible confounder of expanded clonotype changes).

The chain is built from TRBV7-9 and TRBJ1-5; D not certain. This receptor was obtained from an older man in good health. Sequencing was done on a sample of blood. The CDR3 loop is CAIGDQPQHF. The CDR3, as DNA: TGTGCCATCGGGGATCAGCCCCAGCATTTT. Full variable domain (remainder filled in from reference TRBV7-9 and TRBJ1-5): DTGVSQNPRHKITKRGQNVTFRCDPISEHNRLYWYRQTLGQGPEFLTYFQNEAQLEKSRLLSDRFSAERPKGSFSTLEIQRTEQGDSAMYLCAIGDQPQHFGDGTRLSIL.